Each of the 17 T cell receptor beta chains below was sequenced from the same sample in a study of T cells in Graves' hyperthyroidism and ophthalmopathy. RNA transcripts were the template for amplifying TCR beta CDR3 regions. With the HTBI primer set, the TCR CDR3 went through a first round of RT-PCR. Each CDR3 protein gets one entry after TCRdb re-called the multiplex PCR reads with MiXCR. In the table there are under 350,000 distinct CDR3 sequences, over 20% of which are singletons. Source material: blood. These receptor sequences come from a woman in her 50s with Graves' hyperthyroidism.

Ten or more counts support this clonotype. The chain is built from TRBV20-1 and TRBJ2-7; D unresolved. The V end was cut by 6 bases, the J end by 3 bases, with 12 bases between. CDR3 length equals 12 residues. CDR1 and CDR2 (germline): DFQATT, SNEGSKA (reference sequence). The CDR3 here is CSAPNLGYEQYF. The CDR3 DNA sequence: TGCAGTGCCCCGAATCTAGGCTACGAGCAGTACTTC.

The V gene is TRBV19, the J gene TRBJ2-7; TRBD2 agrees at 8 bases. Germline trimming cut 3 bases from V and 3 bases from J; bases unmatched to any gene: 4. Germline-derived CDR1 and CDR2 are LNHDA and SQIVND (reference sequence). There are 14 residues in the CDR3. CDR3 loop: CASSMTSDLYEQYF. CDR3 nucleotide sequence: TGTGCCAGTAGTATGACTAGCGACCTCTACGAGCAGTACTTC. The full variable domain, completed using reference TRBV19 and TRBJ2-7, is DGGITQSPKYLFRKEGQNVTLSCEQNLNHDAMYWYRQDPGQGLRLIYYSQIVNDFQKGDIAEGYSVSREKKESFPLTVTSAQKNPTAFYLCASSMTSDLYEQYFGPGTRLTVT.

The V and J genes are TRBV5-1 and TRBJ2-1; D tentatively reads TRBD1 or TRBD2 (5 bases each). Trimming took off 4 bases at V and 10 bases at J, with 12 bases between the two ends. Per the germline V gene, CDR1 is SGHRS and CDR2 is YFSETQ. The CDR3 sequence is 12 residues long. The CDR3 coding sequence is TGCGCCAGCAGCGGGACCGGGGCGGAGCAGTTCTTC. Protein product: CASSGTGAEQFF.

The rearrangement uses TRBV20-1 and TRBJ2-7, with 9 bases fitting TRBD1. The V gene's germline CDR1 is DFQATT and CDR2 SNEGSKA (reference sequence). Trimming at V came to 4 bases and at J to 1 base, leaving 8 bases not matched to a gene. This CDR3 comprises 15 residues. In DNA form, the CDR3 reads TGCAGTGCTATTCGACAAGGGACAGGGTCCTACGAGCAGTACTTC. Protein product: CSAIRQGTGSYEQYF.

The rearrangement joins TRBV24-1 to TRBJ1-5, with 10 bases fitting TRBD1. This CDR3 has 16 amino acids. The V gene's germline CDR1 is KGHDR and CDR2 SFDVKD. V trimming: 1 base; J trimming: 5 bases; junction bases outside the gene matches: 4. The CDR3 region is CATSDFSGQGDQPQHF. In DNA, the CDR3 is TGTGCCACCAGTGATTTTTCCGGACAGGGGGATCAGCCCCAGCATTTT.

Many counts were recorded for this clonotype. The J gene is TRBJ2-3, the V gene TRBV11-1; D is possibly TRBD2 (5 bases). The CDR3 has 14 residues. Germline V lookup: CDR1 SGHAT, CDR2 FQDESV (reference sequence). Trimming stripped 2 bases from V and 0 bases from J, with 6 bases between. CDR3 in DNA: TGTGCCAGCAGCTTAACGGGGAGCACAGATACGCAGTATTTT. Protein product: CASSLTGSTDTQYF. The variable domain in full, with the rest retrieved from reference TRBV11-1 and TRBJ2-3, is EAEVAQSPRYKITEKSQAVAFWCDPISGHATLYWYRQILGQGPELLVQFQDESVVDDSQLPKDRFSAERLKGVDSTLKIQPAELGDSAMYLCASSLTGSTDTQYFGPGTRLTVL.

This clonotype has just a few counts. The rearrangement uses TRBV19 and TRBJ1-1, with 9 bases identical to TRBD1. Looked up from germline, CDR1 is LNHDA and CDR2 is SQIVND (reference sequence). The CDR3 has 14 amino acids. After removal of 5 bases from V and 4 bases from J, the junction contained 5 bases not matched to a gene. CDR3 nucleotide sequence: TGTGCCAGTAGTCACAGGGGGCTAGGCACTGAAGCTTTCTTT. As protein: CASSHRGLGTEAFF.

This chain joins TRBV18 and TRBJ1-1; 8 bases agree with TRBD1. Germline V gives CDR1 KGHSH, CDR2 LQKENI. Germline trimming cut 2 bases from V and 5 bases from J; bases unmatched to any gene: 4. The CDR3 runs 14 residues. The CDR3 sequence is CASSPGQGRTEAFF. CDR3 DNA sequence: TGTGCCAGCTCACCAGGACAGGGTAGGACTGAAGCTTTCTTT.

This clonotype has at least ten counts. The chain couples TRBV12-5 to TRBJ2-3, with D possibly TRBD2 on 6 matching bases. Looked up from germline, CDR1 is LGHNT and CDR2 is FRNRAP. Trimming shortened V by 3 bases and J by 2 bases, and 21 bases separated the two germline ends. The CDR3 consists of 18 residues. CDR3 nucleotide sequence: TGTGCTAGTGGTTTTTCCCACACGACAGAGCGGGCCACAGATACGCAGTATTTT. The encoded protein is CASGFSHTTERATDTQYF.

This clonotype has a count of ten or more. V is TRBV3-1 and J is TRBJ2-3, with 8 bases identical to TRBD2. The V segment lost 4 bases and the J segment 2 bases; nucleotides outside the gene matches: 14. This CDR3 is built from 18 residues. Per germline, CDR1 LGHDT and CDR2 YNNKEL (reference sequence). This CDR3 is CASSRTGGRQLATDTQYF. In DNA form, the CDR3 reads TGTGCCAGCAGCCGGACGGGGGGGCGTCAGCTTGCCACAGATACGCAGTATTTT.

The chain uses TRBV20-1 and TRBJ2-1; 8 bases map to TRBD2. The CDR3 is 15 amino acids. CDR1 is DFQATT and CDR2 is SNEGSKA in the germline V gene (reference sequence). V trimming: 1 base; J trimming: 7 bases; junction bases outside the gene matches: 9. In nucleotides, the CDR3 is TGCAGTGCTAGAGGTCTAGCGGGTGTCACTAATGAGCAGTTCTTC. Protein sequence: CSARGLAGVTNEQFF.

The CDR3 loop is CASSTRTGGTEAFF. In DNA, the CDR3 is TGCGCCAGCAGCACCCGGACAGGAGGCACTGAAGCTTTCTTT. The rearrangement joins TRBV5-1 to TRBJ1-1; 7 bases are a match to TRBD1. J was trimmed by 4 bases and V by 4 bases; bases with no gene match: 7. The CDR3 contains 14 residues. Germline V CDR1 and CDR2: SGHRS, YFSETQ. Together with reference TRBV5-1 and TRBJ1-1, the CDR3 gives the full variable domain: KAGVTQTPRYLIKTRGQQVTLSCSPISGHRSVSWYQQTPGQGLQFLFEYFSETQRNKGNFPGRFSGRQFSNSRSEMNVSTLELGDSALYLCASSTRTGGTEAFFGQGTRLTVV.

About this clonotype: A much larger clone differs by one base, so this may be a read error. This rearrangement joins TRBV28 to TRBJ1-5; 7 bases map to TRBD1. This CDR3 region has 17 residues. The trim removed 8 bases at V and 1 base at J, leaving 14 bases unmatched. Looked up from germline, CDR1 is MDHEN and CDR2 is SYDVKM. The DNA of the CDR3 is TGTGCCAGCGGTTCCCCTATGGGACAGCTAAGCAATCAGCCCCAGCATTTT. Translating gives CASGSPMGQLSNQPQHF.

This clonotype turned up a few times. The CDR3 DNA sequence: TGTGCCAGCAGTTCGGGACAGACCTATGGCTACACCTTC. As protein: CASSSGQTYGYTF. This chain links TRBV12-3 or TRBV12-4 with TRBJ1-2; 7 nucleotides match TRBD1. V lost 4 bases to trimming and J lost 4 bases; unmatched junction nucleotides: 3. This CDR3 region has 13 residues.

The chain joins TRBV14 to TRBJ2-1, with D perhaps given as TRBD1 or TRBD2 (5 bases each). V dropped 0 bases and J dropped 10 bases, with 10 bases sitting between them. The V gene's germline CDR1 is SGHDN and CDR2 FVKESK. The CDR3 extends over 13 amino acids. The CDR3 spells CASSQEEGIEQFF. DNA of the CDR3: TGTGCCAGCAGCCAAGAAGAGGGGATCGAGCAGTTCTTC.

This clonotype has ten or more counts. The chain uses TRBV2 and TRBJ1-1, with D possibly TRBD1 on 5 matching bases. This CDR3 region has 13 residues. The germline V gene encodes CDR1 SNHLY and CDR2 FYNNEI. V was cut by 6 bases and J by 0 bases, with 8 bases left in between. CDR3 nucleotide sequence: TGTGCCAGCAGAACACAGGTGAACACTGAAGCTTTCTTT. Amino acids: CASRTQVNTEAFF.

This clonotype occurred many times. This sequence joins TRBV9 and TRBJ2-5; tentatively, D is TRBD1 or TRBD2 (5 bases each). The CDR3 runs 14 residues. Per the germline V gene, CDR1 is SGDLS and CDR2 is YYNGEE. V shed 3 bases and J shed 4 bases, with 13 bases lying between them. As DNA, the CDR3 is TGTGCCAGCAGCGGTAAGGGACCGATAGAGACCCAGTACTTC. Protein product: CASSGKGPIETQYF.